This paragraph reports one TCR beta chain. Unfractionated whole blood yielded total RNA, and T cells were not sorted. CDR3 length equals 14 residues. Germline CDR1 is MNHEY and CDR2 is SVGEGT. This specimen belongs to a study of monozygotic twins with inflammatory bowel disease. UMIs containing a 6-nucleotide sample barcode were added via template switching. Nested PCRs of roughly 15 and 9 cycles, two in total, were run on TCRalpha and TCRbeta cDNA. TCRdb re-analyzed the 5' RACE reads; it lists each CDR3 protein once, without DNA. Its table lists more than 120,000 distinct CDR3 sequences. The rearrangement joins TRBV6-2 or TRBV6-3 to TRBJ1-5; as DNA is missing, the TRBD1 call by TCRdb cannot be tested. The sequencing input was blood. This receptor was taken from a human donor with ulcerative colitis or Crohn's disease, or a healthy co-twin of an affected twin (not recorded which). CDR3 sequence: CASSGYRGLQPQHF.